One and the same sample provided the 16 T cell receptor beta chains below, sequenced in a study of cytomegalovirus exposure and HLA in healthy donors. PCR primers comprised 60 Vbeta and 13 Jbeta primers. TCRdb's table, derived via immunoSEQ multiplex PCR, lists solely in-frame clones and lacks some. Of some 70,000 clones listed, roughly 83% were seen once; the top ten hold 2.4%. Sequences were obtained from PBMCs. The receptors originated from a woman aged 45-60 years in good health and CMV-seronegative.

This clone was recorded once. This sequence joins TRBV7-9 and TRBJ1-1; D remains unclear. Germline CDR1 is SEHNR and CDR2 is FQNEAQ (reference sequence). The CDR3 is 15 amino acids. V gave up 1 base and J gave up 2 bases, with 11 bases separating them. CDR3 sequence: CASSLGFARNTEAFF. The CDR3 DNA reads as TGTGCCAGCAGCTTAGGGTTTGCCAGAAACACTGAAGCTTTCTTT.

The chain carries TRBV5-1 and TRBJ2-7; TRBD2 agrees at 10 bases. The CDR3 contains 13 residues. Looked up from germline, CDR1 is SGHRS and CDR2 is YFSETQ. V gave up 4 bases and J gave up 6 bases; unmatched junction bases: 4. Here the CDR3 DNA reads TGCGCCAGCAGCGCTAGCGGGAGACTCGAGCAGTACTTC. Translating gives CASSASGRLEQYF.

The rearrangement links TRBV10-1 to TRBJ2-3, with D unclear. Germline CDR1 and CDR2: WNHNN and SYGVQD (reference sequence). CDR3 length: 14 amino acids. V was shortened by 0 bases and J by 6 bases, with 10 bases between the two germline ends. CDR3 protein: CASSESLTKDTQYF. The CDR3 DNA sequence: TGCGCCAGCAGTGAGTCTTTGACAAAGGATACGCAGTATTTT.

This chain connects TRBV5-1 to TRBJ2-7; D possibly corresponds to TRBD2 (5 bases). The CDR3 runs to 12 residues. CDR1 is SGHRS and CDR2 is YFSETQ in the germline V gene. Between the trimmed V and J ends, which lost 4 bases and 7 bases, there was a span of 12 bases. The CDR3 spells CASSLPPGEQYF. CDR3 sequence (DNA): TGCGCCAGCAGCCTCCCCCCGGGGGAGCAGTACTTC.

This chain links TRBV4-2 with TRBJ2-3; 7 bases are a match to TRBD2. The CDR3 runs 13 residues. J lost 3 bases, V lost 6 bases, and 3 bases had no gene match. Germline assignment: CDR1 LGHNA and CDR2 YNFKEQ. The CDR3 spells CASSRTSTDTQYF. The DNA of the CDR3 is TGTGCCAGCAGTCGGACTAGTACAGATACGCAGTATTTT.

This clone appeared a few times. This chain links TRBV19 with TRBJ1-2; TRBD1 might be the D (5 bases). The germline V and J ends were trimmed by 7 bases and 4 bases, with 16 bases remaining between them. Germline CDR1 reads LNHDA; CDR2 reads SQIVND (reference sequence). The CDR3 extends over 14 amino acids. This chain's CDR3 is CASTKSRESYGYTF. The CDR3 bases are TGTGCCAGTACTAAATCCAGGGAATCCTATGGCTACACCTTC. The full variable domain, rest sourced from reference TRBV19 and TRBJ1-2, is DGGITQSPKYLFRKEGQNVTLSCEQNLNHDAMYWYRQDPGQGLRLIYYSQIVNDFQKGDIAEGYSVSREKKESFPLTVTSAQKNPTAFYLCASTKSRESYGYTFGSGTRLTVV.

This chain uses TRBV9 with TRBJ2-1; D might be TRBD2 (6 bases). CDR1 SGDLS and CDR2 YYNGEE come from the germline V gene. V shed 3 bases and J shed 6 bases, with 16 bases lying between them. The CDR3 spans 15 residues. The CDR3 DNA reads TGTGCCAGCAGCGCCCGGGACTTAGGGAGCAATGAGCAGTTCTTC. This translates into CASSARDLGSNEQFF. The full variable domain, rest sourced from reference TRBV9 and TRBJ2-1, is DSGVTQTPKHLITATGQRVTLRCSPRSGDLSVYWYQQSLDQGLQFLIQYYNGEERAKGNILERFSAQQFPDLHSELNLSSLELGDSALYFCASSARDLGSNEQFFGPGTRLTVL.

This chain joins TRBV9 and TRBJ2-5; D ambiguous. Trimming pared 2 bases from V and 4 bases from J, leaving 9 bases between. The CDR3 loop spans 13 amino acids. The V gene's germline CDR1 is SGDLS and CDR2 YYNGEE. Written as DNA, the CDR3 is TGTGCCAGCAGCGTGAAGAGCGTAGAGACCCAGTACTTC. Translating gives CASSVKSVETQYF. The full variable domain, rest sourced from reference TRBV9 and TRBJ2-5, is DSGVTQTPKHLITATGQRVTLRCSPRSGDLSVYWYQQSLDQGLQFLIQYYNGEERAKGNILERFSAQQFPDLHSELNLSSLELGDSALYFCASSVKSVETQYFGPGTRLLVL.

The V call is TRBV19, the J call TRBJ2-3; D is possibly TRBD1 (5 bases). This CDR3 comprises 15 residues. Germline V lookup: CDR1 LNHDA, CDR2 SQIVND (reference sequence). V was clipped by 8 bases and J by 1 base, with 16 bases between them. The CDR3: CASQGAGIGTDTQYF. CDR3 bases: TGTGCCAGTCAAGGGGCAGGGATTGGCACAGATACGCAGTATTTT. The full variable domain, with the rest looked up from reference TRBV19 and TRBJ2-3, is DGGITQSPKYLFRKEGQNVTLSCEQNLNHDAMYWYRQDPGQGLRLIYYSQIVNDFQKGDIAEGYSVSREKKESFPLTVTSAQKNPTAFYLCASQGAGIGTDTQYFGPGTRLTVL.

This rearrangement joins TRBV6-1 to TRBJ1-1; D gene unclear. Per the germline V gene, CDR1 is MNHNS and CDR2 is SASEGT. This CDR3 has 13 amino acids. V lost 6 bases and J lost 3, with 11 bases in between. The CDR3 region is CASSPDTDTEAFF. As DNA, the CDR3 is TGTGCCAGCAGCCCCGACACAGACACTGAAGCTTTCTTT.

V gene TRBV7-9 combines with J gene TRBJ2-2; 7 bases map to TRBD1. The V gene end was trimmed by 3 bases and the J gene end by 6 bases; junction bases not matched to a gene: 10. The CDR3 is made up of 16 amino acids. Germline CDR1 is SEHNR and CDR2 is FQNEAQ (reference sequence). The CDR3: CASSFKFRGNAGELFF. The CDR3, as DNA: TGTGCCAGCAGCTTCAAGTTCAGGGGGAATGCCGGGGAGCTGTTTTTT.

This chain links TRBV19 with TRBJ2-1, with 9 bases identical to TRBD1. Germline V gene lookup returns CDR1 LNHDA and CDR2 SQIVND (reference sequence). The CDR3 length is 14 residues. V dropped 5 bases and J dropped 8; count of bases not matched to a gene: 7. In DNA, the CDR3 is TGTGCCAGTAGTCCCACAGGGGGCTTGTATGAGCAGTTCTTC. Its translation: CASSPTGGLYEQFF.

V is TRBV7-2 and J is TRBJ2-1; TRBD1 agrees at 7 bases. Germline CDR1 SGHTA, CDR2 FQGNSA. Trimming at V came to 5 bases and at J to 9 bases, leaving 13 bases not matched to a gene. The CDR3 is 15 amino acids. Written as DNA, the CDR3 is TGTGCCAGCAGCCCCCGGACAGGCGGAAACGGTGAGCAGTTCTTC. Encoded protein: CASSPRTGGNGEQFF.

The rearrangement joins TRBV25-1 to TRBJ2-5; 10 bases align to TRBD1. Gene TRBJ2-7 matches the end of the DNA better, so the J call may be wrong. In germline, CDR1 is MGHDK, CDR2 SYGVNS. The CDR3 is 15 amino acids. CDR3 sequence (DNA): TGTGCCAGCAGATCCACGACAGGGGGCGTTAACGAGCAGTACTTC. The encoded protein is CASRSTTGGVNEQYF.

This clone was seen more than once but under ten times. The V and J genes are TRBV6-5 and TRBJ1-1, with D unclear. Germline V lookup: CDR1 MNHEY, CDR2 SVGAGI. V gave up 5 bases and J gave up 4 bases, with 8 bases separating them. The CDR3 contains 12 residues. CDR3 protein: CASSQTRTEAFF. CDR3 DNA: TGTGCCAGCAGTCAGACTCGCACTGAAGCTTTCTTT.

CDR3 loop: CASSPSSGASYEQYF. DNA for the CDR3: TGTGCCAGCTCACCGTCGAGCGGAGCGTCCTACGAGCAGTACTTC. This chain links TRBV18 with TRBJ2-7; D is perhaps TRBD2 (5 bases). Trimming took off 3 bases at V and 1 base at J, with 13 bases between the two ends. Per germline, CDR1 KGHSH and CDR2 LQKENI. This CDR3 is built from 15 residues.